This T cell receptor beta chain was found in a study of blood T cell repertoires in COVID-19. Overall study context: The cDNA or gDNA used as material had been derived from T cells, B-cell-depleted T cells, or PBMCs.

The ends lost 1 base at V and 6 bases at J; junction bases unmatched: 8. Germline CDR1 reads MGHRA; CDR2 reads YSYEKL. The CDR3 has 17 amino acids. Measured with immunoSEQ multiplex PCR; TCRdb has only the in-frame clones, and not every one. Of 120,000 or so clones listed, around 85% are singletons. V usage is TRBV4-1 and J usage is TRBJ2-2, with TRBD2 matching 10 bases. Sample: peripheral blood. This receptor was taken from a man in his 70s who had recovered from COVID-19. The CDR3 DNA follows: TGCGCCAGCAGCCAAGTTGCTCAGCGGGGGGGCCCCGGGGAGCTGTTTTTT. Encoded protein: CASSQVAQRGGPGELFF.